The TCR beta chain under discussion was sequenced for a study of shared clonotypes between healthy human individuals (dated by TCRdb to 2020 to 2021). With respect to the entire study: The cohort comprised two women and a few men aged 18 to 49 years. To increase sequencing depth and limit assay-specific biases, TCR repertoire library preparation and sequencing were carried out by different laboratories using diverse techniques. Each donor's leukapheresis produced roughly between roughly 0.9 and 9 billion PBMCs. To estimate repertoire size and how much clonotype sharing occurs between individuals, the study deeply sequenced the blood TCR repertoires of roughly 5 healthy adults. General conclusions and limits of the study: The genetic and exposure-history diversity represented was limited by the small number of donors. Only blood was sampled, and tissue TCR repertoires likely differ from those in blood. Based on pairwise subsampling, the degree of clonotype sharing among donors was expected to be affected by sequencing depth.

Using the deep immunoSEQ assay, multiplex PCR amplified TCR CDR3 regions from genomic DNA. Extracted genomic DNA from each cell subset was distributed evenly across all wells of several immunoSEQ 96-well plates, and each plate was treated as a replicate. For unsorted PBMC, around 300 ng of genomic DNA, equivalent to approximately 30,000 T cell genomes, went into each replicate PCR. Ten immunoSEQ deep assay plates were used to sequence unsorted PBMC genomic DNA. Purified libraries were measured with a Qubit 3.0 fluorometer, size-checked on a Bioanalyzer 2100, and measured again with the KAPA Library Quantification kit. Every immunoSEQ 96-well plate was sequenced on a dedicated single-read 150-cycle Illumina NextSeq 550 flow cell. The paper's processing steps were these. Because only junctional sequences without quality scores were contained in the immunoSEQ output, filtering matching that applied to full-length reads could not be performed. To assign V/J genes and CDR3, sequences were annotated using PyIR, a Python wrapper for IgBLAST v1.9, with IMGT germline references. Reads were filtered out if the reads had weak V/J assignments (E-value above 1e-6), no CDR3, stop codons, out-of-frame junctions, or ambiguous translated residues. V3J clonotypes were defined as sequences sharing an identical inferred V gene, J gene, and CDR3 amino acid sequence. The percentage overlap between two repertoires was calculated by dividing the number of shared unique clonotypes by the size of the smaller repertoire. Three approaches were used to assess repertoire richness: RTK rarefaction, the Chao1 estimator, and Recon v2.1 estimates of unobserved clonotypes. Here the immuneACCESS table is served through TCRdb, limited to in-frame sequences with V and J called. Missing clones are a known gap in these copies; in checked studies unresolved V genes cover under half, and the rest lacks a known reason. V and J calls and clone size come straight from that table; D and trimming were deduced from the DNA. Within this sample are 400,000 to 600,000 clones, with almost 80% of them counted one time only. In total, the top ten clones hold around an eighth of the sample.

Regarding this clone: This receptor's antigen is unknown. No qualities accompany the bases; no much larger clone lies one base away.

V lost 0 bases and J lost 0 bases; the stretch between them is 7 bases long. CDR3 length: 15 amino acids, cysteine to phenylalanine. The CDR3 DNA has 45 bases and is translated from base 1. Per the germline V gene, SGHRS is the CDR1 and YFSETQ is the CDR2. Healthy HIV-negative adults with no recently reported acute infections or vaccinations were included as donors. Every donor was a Caucasian adult living in Nashville, Tennessee, USA. For unsorted samples, approximately 81 million PBMCs were counted, and genomic DNA was extracted using the QIAamp DNA Blood Mini kit. Blood was collected by leukapheresis, and PBMCs were isolated by Ficoll-Histopaque density gradient centrifugation and then cryopreserved in liquid nitrogen vapor phase.

The origin of this receptor is a woman in her thirties or forties in good health. Some clones in this sample may be carry-over from other donors' samples. The V and J segments used are TRBV5-1 and TRBJ1-3; the D gene lacks a confident call. Input material: PBMCs. The nucleotide sequence reads TGCGCCAGCAGCTTGGATGGCAGCTCTGGAAACACCATATATTTT. Its amino acids are CASSLDGSSGNTIYF.